These 9 T cell receptor beta chains were sequenced from one sample in a study of blood T cell repertoires in COVID-19. The data were produced by immunoSEQ multiplex PCR, yet TCRdb's version contains in-frame clones alone and is incomplete. This sample has hundreds of thousands of clones; 80% to 90% occur once, and the top ten carry 0.95% to 1.3%. The material sequenced was PBMCs or T cells enriched from blood (not recorded which). Receptors originate from a man aged 30 to 39 who had recovered from COVID-19.

The chain recombines TRBV24-1 with TRBJ2-2, with D perhaps TRBD1 (6 bases). Germline V gene sequence: CDR1 KGHDR, CDR2 SFDVKD. Deletions cut 9 bases from V and 4 bases from J, with 14 bases between. The CDR3 sequence is 14 residues long. CDR3 DNA: TGTGCCACCGGGGCGGACAGCGGCACCGGGGAGCTGTTTTTT. Translation gives CATGADSGTGELFF.

V and J are TRBV3-1 (or the pseudogene TRBV3-2) and TRBJ1-6; 7 positions agree with TRBD1. Germline loops: CDR1 LGHDT, CDR2 YNNKEL (reference sequence). The CDR3 contains 14 residues. Germline trimming cut 6 bases from V and 8 bases from J; bases unmatched to any gene: 7. The CDR3 spells CASSSDRAHSPLHF. CDR3 DNA sequence: TGTGCCAGCAGTTCAGACAGGGCGCATTCACCCCTCCACTTT.

This sequence joins TRBV6-2 or TRBV6-3 and TRBJ2-3, with D perhaps TRBD2 (5 bases). The CDR3 loop spans 13 amino acids. Germline assignment: CDR1 MNHEY and CDR2 SVGEGT. Trimming took 5 bases from V and 13 from J, leaving 19 bases between them. The CDR3 here is CASSGRPAPREYF. In DNA form, the CDR3 reads TGTGCCAGCAGTGGACGCCCCGCCCCGAGGGAGTATTTT.

V and J are TRBV28 and TRBJ1-6; D unresolved. This CDR3 spans 12 amino acids. The germline V and J ends were trimmed by 2 bases and 9 bases, with 5 bases remaining between them. From germline, CDR1 is MDHEN and CDR2 SYDVKM. CDR3 sequence: CASSLLGSPLHF. DNA for the CDR3: TGTGCCAGCAGTTTACTAGGTTCACCCCTCCACTTT.

With regard to this clone: Other DNA sequences in this sample translate to the same CDR3. The V call is TRBV5-1, the J call TRBJ2-2; a weak D match, TRBD1 (5 bases). Germline CDR1 is SGHRS and CDR2 is YFSETQ. Deletions cut 3 bases from V and 1 base from J, with 7 bases between. The CDR3 is 14 amino acids. CDR3 in amino acids: CASSSGQNTGELFF. The CDR3, as DNA: TGCGCCAGCAGCTCTGGACAGAACACCGGGGAGCTGTTTTTT.

The chain carries TRBV2 and TRBJ1-4; D is unresolved. The CDR3 is made up of 15 amino acids. V gave up 6 bases and J gave up 5 bases, with 16 bases separating them. Germline V gene sequence: CDR1 SNHLY, CDR2 FYNNEI. CDR3 DNA: TGTGCCAGCAGAGCTAAAGAGTACGCGAATGAAAAACTGTTTTTT. The encoded protein is CASRAKEYANEKLFF.

The genes are TRBV19 and TRBJ2-6; a possible D gene is TRBD1 (5 bases). Germline CDR1 LNHDA, CDR2 SQIVND (reference sequence). CDR3 length equals 17 residues. Between the trimmed V and J ends, which lost 2 bases and 4 bases, there was a span of 15 bases. In DNA form, the CDR3 reads TGTGCCAGTAGTATATATGGGGCAACGACCGGGGCCAACGTCCTGACTTTC. Translated, it gives CASSIYGATTGANVLTF.

This chain joins TRBV27 and TRBJ1-1, with D possibly TRBD1 on 6 matching bases. CDR1 and CDR2 from the germline V gene are MNHEY and SMNVEV (reference sequence). V was pared by 7 bases and J by 4 bases, with 16 bases between. The CDR3 has 14 amino acids. CDR3 DNA sequence: TGTGCCAGCAATTTTGGACAGTCGAGCACTGAAGCTTTCTTT. This codes for CASNFGQSSTEAFF.

CDR3 DNA sequence: TGTGCCAGCAGCTGGAGTCAGGGGGCCGAATCACCCCTCCACTTT. It translates to CASSWSQGAESPLHF. The gene calls are TRBV5-4 and TRBJ1-6; 8 nucleotides align to TRBD1. CDR1 is SGHNT and CDR2 is YYREEE in the germline V gene (reference sequence). The V segment lost 3 bases and the J segment 10 bases; nucleotides outside the gene matches: 9. The CDR3 is 15 residues long.